This passage covers 32 T cell receptor beta chains from one sample sequenced in a study of Tregs in tolerant kidney transplant recipients. No antigen has been identified for these receptors. TCRdb keeps only in-frame clones here, not all; method: immunoSEQ multiplex PCR. The sample lists 9,500 to 11,000 clones; under 95% were seen once. The sample in question was Tregs from blood cultured with allogeneic cells, obtained before the transplant. The receptors derive from a human patient who received a combined kidney and bone marrow transplant.

This CDR3 reads CASSSWTGKPYEQYF. In DNA, the CDR3 is TGTGCCAGCAGCTCCTGGACAGGCAAGCCCTACGAGCAGTACTTC. The gene calls are TRBV7-9 and TRBJ2-7; 7 bases match TRBD1. V shed 4 bases, J shed 2 bases, and the junction held 8 bases outside the gene matches. CDR3 size: 15 residues. Looked up from germline, CDR1 is SEHNR and CDR2 is FQNEAQ (reference sequence).

The chain is built from TRBV14 and TRBJ2-3; TRBD1 is a possible D gene (6 bases). Trimming shortened V by 4 bases and J by 3 bases, and 14 bases separated the two germline ends. The CDR3 totals 15 residues. Germline V lookup: CDR1 SGHDN, CDR2 FVKESK. CDR3 sequence (DNA): TGTGCCAGCAGCCTACTGGACAGTTTTACAGATACGCAGTATTTT. It specifies CASSLLDSFTDTQYF.

The genes are TRBV9 and TRBJ2-5; 10 positions agree with TRBD2. V gave up 0 bases and J gave up 3 bases; unmatched junction bases: 2. Germline lookup yields CDR1 SGDLS and CDR2 YYNGEE. The CDR3 is 15 residues long. CDR3 nucleotide sequence: TGTGCCAGCAGCGTAGCCCTAGCGGGGGAAGAGACCCAGTACTTC. It encodes CASSVALAGEETQYF.

The sample holds a few counts of this clone. The CDR3 DNA reads as TGTGCCAGCAGCTTGGGACAGGGGGCTGGCTACACCTTC. Translation: CASSLGQGAGYTF. V usage is TRBV7-9 and J usage is TRBJ1-2, with 12 bases identical to TRBD1. Trimming at V came to 3 bases and at J to 7 bases, leaving 0 bases not matched to a gene. CDR3 length: 13 amino acids. Germline lookup yields CDR1 SEHNR and CDR2 FQNEAQ (reference sequence).

The V gene is TRBV5-4, the J gene TRBJ2-7, with TRBD1 as a possible D gene (6 bases). V lost 0 bases to trimming and J lost 2 bases, with 9 bases between them. The CDR3 spans 14 residues. Germline V lookup: CDR1 SGHNT, CDR2 YYREEE (reference sequence). The DNA for the CDR3 is TGTGCCAGCAGCTTGGGGGGGCCTACCTACGAGCAGTACTTC. It translates to CASSLGGPTYEQYF.

The CDR3 loop is CASSLVGTRRADTQYF. CDR3 sequence (DNA): TGTGCCAGCAGCTTAGTGGGGACTAGGAGGGCTGATACGCAGTATTTT. J is TRBJ2-3 and V is TRBV7-6, with 8 bases fitting TRBD2. The germline gives CDR1 SGHVS, CDR2 FNYEAQ. The CDR3 has 16 amino acids. Trimming took 1 base from V and 6 from J; bases not matched to a gene: 9.

CDR3 bases: TGTGCCAGCAGCGTAGTCCAGGGGGGGTATGGCTACACCTTC. Translated: CASSVVQGGYGYTF. V usage is TRBV9 and J usage is TRBJ1-2, with 7 bases aligning to TRBD1. The CDR3 consists of 14 residues. Germline CDR1 is SGDLS and CDR2 is YYNGEE. V was pared by 0 bases and J by 5 bases, with 4 bases of the junction left unmatched.

The rearrangement joins TRBV10-3 to TRBJ1-6; 9 bases line up with TRBD1. The CDR3 runs to 17 residues. Germline CDR1 and CDR2: ENHRY and SYGVKD. J gave up 8 bases and V 4 bases, and 12 bases lay outside the gene matches. For the CDR3, the DNA is TGTGCCATCAGTGTCTTACCCCCGGGACAGGGATATTCACCCCTCCACTTT. Translating it yields CAISVLPPGQGYSPLHF.

The chain joins TRBV19 to TRBJ1-2; 11 bases match TRBD1. Germline values: CDR1 LNHDA, CDR2 SQIVND (reference sequence). This CDR3 spans 15 amino acids. V dropped 4 bases and J dropped 0; count of bases not matched to a gene: 1. CDR3 in DNA: TGTGCCAGTAGTAAGGACAGGGGGCCTAACTATGGCTACACCTTC. This codes for CASSKDRGPNYGYTF.

This chain joins TRBV7-9 and TRBJ2-1, with 8 bases matching TRBD2. CDR1 is SEHNR and CDR2 is FQNEAQ in the germline V gene (reference sequence). The CDR3 runs 14 residues. J lost 8 bases, V lost 5 bases, and 8 bases had no gene match. Here the CDR3 reads CASSIRTSLDEQFF. DNA of the CDR3: TGTGCCAGCAGCATACGGACTAGCTTAGATGAGCAGTTCTTC.

The CDR3 DNA sequence: TGTGCCAGCACCCCAGGTTGGGGCGATGAGCAGTTCTTC. This encodes CASTPGWGDEQFF. The chain carries TRBV27 and TRBJ2-1; TRBD1 might be the D (5 bases). Trimming removed 7 bases from V and 8 bases from J, with 15 bases in between. The CDR3 sequence is 13 residues long. Germline V gene sequence: CDR1 MNHEY, CDR2 SMNVEV (reference sequence).

In the case of this clone: The sample contains more than one DNA sequence encoding this CDR3. In nucleotides, the CDR3 is TGTGCCAGCAGCTTGGAATACACAGATACGCAGTATTTT. Its translation is CASSLEYTDTQYF. This sequence joins TRBV5-4 and TRBJ2-3, with no clear D. V lost 0 bases, J lost 2 bases, and 4 bases lay in between. Germline CDR1 is SGHNT and CDR2 is YYREEE (reference sequence). CDR3 length: 13 amino acids.

V and J are TRBV6-6 and TRBJ1-4; 7 nucleotides agree with TRBD1. This CDR3 is built from 15 residues. The germline CDR1 and CDR2 sequences are MNHNY and SVGAGI (reference sequence). V trimming: 6 bases; J trimming: 7 bases; junction bases outside the gene matches: 11. In DNA form, the CDR3 reads TGTGCCAGCAGCCGGGCTTCAGGGGGGAGTGAAAAACTGTTTTTT. Protein sequence: CASSRASGGSEKLFF.

This chain links TRBV11-2 with TRBJ2-5; D not resolved. This CDR3 comprises 14 residues. Trimming removed 3 bases from V and 1 base from J, with 9 bases in between. The germline CDR1 and CDR2 sequences are SGHAT and FQNNGV. CDR3 amino acids: CASSFPFLQETQYF. CDR3 sequence (DNA): TGTGCCAGCAGCTTTCCGTTTCTCCAAGAGACCCAGTACTTC.

The CDR3 here is CASSLNRASGNTIYF. The CDR3, as DNA: TGTGCCAGCAGCTTAAATAGGGCCTCTGGAAACACCATATATTTT. The V and J genes are TRBV11-3 and TRBJ1-3, with unresolved D. Germline V lookup: CDR1 SGHNT, CDR2 YENEEA. This CDR3 contains 15 residues. V dropped 2 bases and J dropped 0 bases, with 8 bases sitting between them.

The chain links TRBV28 to TRBJ2-3, with a tentative D call TRBD1 (6 bases). The CDR3 runs to 15 residues. Looked up from germline, CDR1 is MDHEN and CDR2 is SYDVKM. V was cut by 5 bases and J by 2 bases, with 14 bases left in between. The CDR3 sequence: CASSPGGHYTDTQYF. CDR3 in DNA: TGTGCCAGCAGTCCTGGGGGACATTACACAGATACGCAGTATTTT.

The chain is built from TRBV19 and TRBJ2-7; perhaps TRBD1 as D (5 bases). V was cut by 2 bases and J by 13 bases, with 24 bases left in between. Germline CDR1 and CDR2: LNHDA and SQIVND (reference sequence). The CDR3 is 15 amino acids. CDR3 sequence (DNA): TGTGCCAGTAGTATATCAAACAGGCACGTCATGAAGGTCTACTTC. Residues: CASSISNRHVMKVYF.

The chain has TRBV28 and TRBJ1-2, with D hard to call. The CDR3 is 12 residues long. V lost 1 base and J lost 4, with 4 bases in between. Germline CDR1 MDHEN, CDR2 SYDVKM. CDR3 protein: CASSLSVYGYTF. Written as DNA, the CDR3 is TGTGCCAGCAGTTTATCAGTCTATGGCTACACCTTC.

J is TRBJ1-2 and V is TRBV7-9; 7 bases map to TRBD1. V dropped 0 bases and J dropped 0; count of bases not matched to a gene: 10. Germline values: CDR1 SEHNR, CDR2 FQNEAQ (reference sequence). The CDR3 runs to 18 residues. The CDR3 protein is CASSLAKTGEVTNYGYTF. CDR3 bases: TGTGCCAGCAGCTTAGCGAAAACAGGGGAGGTTACTAACTATGGCTACACCTTC.

The chain recombines TRBV6-1 with TRBJ1-2; possible D gene TRBD1, 5 bases. Trimming took off 11 bases at V and 4 bases at J, with 17 bases between the two ends. This CDR3 is 13 amino acids long. CDR1 is MNHNS and CDR2 is SASEGT in the germline V gene. The CDR3 loop is CASRRVGVYGYTF. Here the CDR3 DNA reads TGTGCCTCTAGGAGGGTAGGGGTCTATGGCTACACCTTC.

This chain uses TRBV7-2 with TRBJ1-3, with D unresolved. The CDR3 runs 14 residues. Germline CDR1 and CDR2: SGHTA and FQGNSA. Trimming took off 1 base at V and 0 bases at J, with 4 bases between the two ends. CDR3 nucleotides: TGTGCCAGCAGCTTAGTGGTCTCTGGAAACACCATATATTTT. As protein: CASSLVVSGNTIYF.

The chain uses TRBV14 and TRBJ2-7; D unresolved. V lost 1 base, J lost 6 bases, and 10 bases lay in between. There are 13 residues in the CDR3. Germline lookup yields CDR1 SGHDN and CDR2 FVKESK. The CDR3 DNA sequence: TGTGCCAGCAGCCAAGGTTGGATTATCGAGCAGTACTTC. Its translation is CASSQGWIIEQYF.

The chain combines TRBV5-4 with TRBJ2-3; D unclear. Trimming left V 1 base short and J 3 bases short, with 9 bases between. This CDR3 comprises 14 residues. Germline V gene data show CDR1 as SGHNT and CDR2 as YYREEE (reference sequence). CDR3 protein: CASSLNLRTDTQYF. The CDR3 nucleotides are TGTGCCAGCAGCTTGAATTTGCGGACAGATACGCAGTATTTT.

The genes are TRBV5-5 and TRBJ1-1, with TRBD1 matching over 12 bases. Germline-derived CDR1 and CDR2 are SGHKS and YYEKEE (reference sequence). The CDR3 has 15 residues. J gave up 7 bases and V 4 bases, and 8 bases lay outside the gene matches. CDR3 in DNA: TGTGCCAGCAGCCTGTTGGGACAGGGGGCTGTTGAAGCTTTCTTT. Translated, it gives CASSLLGQGAVEAFF.

In its sample, this clone was seen once. The J gene is TRBJ2-5, the V gene TRBV7-8, with 9 bases fitting TRBD2. The closer fit of TRBJ2-7 to the DNA end suggests the J call may be wrong. This CDR3 has 16 residues. Germline CDR1 reads SGHVS; CDR2 reads FQNEAQ. This chain's CDR3 is CASSLVAGGFSYEQYF. For the CDR3, the DNA is TGTGCCAGCAGCTTAGTGGCGGGAGGGTTCTCCTACGAGCAGTACTTC.

A word on this clone: This sample includes further DNA sequences coding for the same CDR3. V gene TRBV7-8 combines with J gene TRBJ1-1; 7 bases are shared with TRBD1. There are 16 residues in the CDR3. V lost 0 bases, J lost 10 bases, and 14 bases stayed unmatched. CDR1 and CDR2 (germline): SGHVS, FQNEAQ. In DNA, the CDR3 is TGTGCCAGCAGCTTAGCTCACAGGGGCATCTCTGGTCTAGCTTTCTTT. Translation gives CASSLAHRGISGLAFF.

This clone was counted a single time. The chain combines TRBV29-1 with TRBJ1-1; perhaps TRBD1 as D (6 bases). Germline CDR1 reads SQVTM; CDR2 reads ANQGSEA. The ends were cut back, 3 bases at V and 4 bases at J, with 12 bases in the middle. The CDR3 totals 13 residues. CDR3 protein: CSVDRGGGTEAFF. The DNA for the CDR3 is TGCAGCGTTGACAGGGGAGGAGGCACTGAAGCTTTCTTT.

V is TRBV7-8 and J is TRBJ1-2, with D hard to call. This CDR3 has 15 residues. Germline V CDR1 and CDR2: SGHVS, FQNEAQ. V lost 1 base and J lost 0, with 9 bases in between. The CDR3 spells CASSLERRANYGYTF. CDR3 nucleotides: TGTGCCAGCAGCTTAGAACGGAGAGCTAACTATGGCTACACCTTC.

The chain is built from TRBV19 and TRBJ2-3, with D perhaps TRBD1 (5 bases). The CDR3 sequence is 12 residues long. With 11 bases removed from V and 1 base from J, the gap between germline ends came to 10 bases. Germline V gene sequence: CDR1 LNHDA, CDR2 SQIVND (reference sequence). The CDR3 sequence: CAAGRGTDTQYF. The CDR3 region has the DNA TGTGCCGCAGGGCGAGGCACAGATACGCAGTATTTT.

This rearrangement joins TRBV7-9 to TRBJ1-1; the D is unclear. The germline V gene encodes CDR1 SEHNR and CDR2 FQNEAQ (reference sequence). The V and J ends lost 2 bases and 3 bases respectively, with 10 bases between them. This CDR3 region has 14 residues. CDR3 residues: CASSLRGRDTEAFF. DNA for the CDR3: TGTGCCAGCAGCTTACGGGGAAGGGACACTGAAGCTTTCTTT.

The genes are TRBV9 and TRBJ1-2; 7 nucleotides line up with TRBD1. Germline trimming cut 4 bases from V and 3 bases from J; bases unmatched to any gene: 12. The CDR3 runs 16 residues. The V gene's germline CDR1 is SGDLS and CDR2 YYNGEE. CDR3 bases: TGTGCCAGCAGCAGAGGGGGCGCGGGAGTAGACTATGGCTACACCTTC. This gives the protein CASSRGGAGVDYGYTF.

The rearrangement uses TRBV27 and TRBJ2-1, with 7 bases lining up with TRBD1. V lost 1 base and J lost 2; bases outside the gene matches: 11. CDR3 length equals 18 residues. Germline V gene data show CDR1 as MNHEY and CDR2 as SMNVEV (reference sequence). CDR3 nucleotide sequence: TGTGCCAGCAGTTTATTGGCGACAGGGTTTGGGACCTACAATGAGCAGTTCTTC. Protein: CASSLLATGFGTYNEQFF.